These 21 T cell receptor beta chains were all obtained from the same sample, sequenced in a study of beta chain features in type 1 diabetes. Expressed TCRB transcripts were sequenced after all isolated RNA was converted to cDNA. Generated by immunoSEQ multiplex PCR, the TCRdb table keeps only in-frame clones and is missing some. The data show under 550,000 clones, about an eighth seen once. Specimen: naive CD4+ T cells from blood. The receptors were sampled from a woman aged 18-35 years in good health.

The V gene is TRBV10-3, the J gene TRBJ1-1, with TRBD1 matching 12 bases. The ends lost 6 bases at V and 5 bases at J; junction bases unmatched: 4. This CDR3 is 14 amino acids long. Per the germline V gene, CDR1 is ENHRY and CDR2 is SYGVKD. CDR3 sequence: CAIRGQGANTEAFF. In nucleotides, the CDR3 is TGTGCCATCAGGGGACAGGGGGCTAATACTGAAGCTTTCTTT.

This clone was detected only a few times. This sequence joins TRBV18 and TRBJ2-1, with TRBD1 matching 7 bases. Germline V gene data show CDR1 as KGHSH and CDR2 as LQKENI. The CDR3 spans 14 residues. The V segment lost 3 bases and the J segment 6 bases; nucleotides outside the gene matches: 5. The CDR3 is CASSPGTASNEQFF. The CDR3 region has the DNA TGTGCCAGCTCACCGGGGACAGCCAGCAATGAGCAGTTCTTC. The whole variable domain, remainder taken from reference TRBV18 and TRBJ2-1, is NAGVMQNPRHLVRRRGQEARLRCSPMKGHSHVYWYRQLPEEGLKFMVYLQKENIIDESGMPKERFSAEFPKEGPSILRIQQVVRGDSAAYFCASSPGTASNEQFFGPGTRLTVL.

There are a few counts of this clone. The gene calls are TRBV27 and TRBJ2-5, with no clear D. V lost 4 bases and J lost 1, with 10 bases in between. CDR3 size: 14 residues. From germline, CDR1 is MNHEY and CDR2 SMNVEV (reference sequence). The CDR3 nucleotides read TGTGCCAGCAGTTCTTACAACCTCCAAGAGACCCAGTACTTC. This translates into CASSSYNLQETQYF.

This clone was picked up a small number of times. One end of the junction is discordant with germline, which a read error may explain. The rearrangement links TRBV7-7 to TRBJ2-3, with TRBD2 matching 8 bases. CDR1 and CDR2 from the germline V gene are SSHAT and FNYEAQ (reference sequence). This CDR3 has 14 residues. CDR3 region: CASSPGLDRDTQYF. CDR3 sequence (DNA): TGTGCTAGCAGTCCGGGACTAGACAGGGATACGCAGTATTTT.

This clone was detected a few times. This rearrangement joins TRBV7-6 to TRBJ2-6; 7 bases align to TRBD1. CDR1 is SGHVS and CDR2 is FNYEAQ in the germline V gene. The CDR3 consists of 16 residues. Unmatched junction bases numbered 6, after V lost 6 bases and J lost 1 base. CDR3 nucleotide sequence: TGTGCCAGCAGAGGACAGGATAGATCTGGGGCCAACGTCCTGACTTTC. Its translation is CASRGQDRSGANVLTF.

The table lists this clone with a few counts. The chain recombines TRBV2 with TRBJ1-4; D is unclear. The CDR3 covers 12 residues. V gave up 11 bases and J gave up 5 bases, with 12 bases separating them. Per the germline V gene, CDR1 is SNHLY and CDR2 is FYNNEI. In DNA form, the CDR3 reads TGTGCCTCCTGGCGGCAAAATGAAAAACTGTTTTTT. Its translation: CASWRQNEKLFF.

Only a few counts were recorded for this clone. J is TRBJ1-1 and V is TRBV19; a weak D match, TRBD1 (5 bases). The germline gives CDR1 LNHDA, CDR2 SQIVND (reference sequence). Deletions cut 3 bases from V and 4 bases from J, with 15 bases between. The CDR3 loop spans 15 amino acids. Written as DNA, the CDR3 is TGTGCCAGTAGTATGGAACAGGCGTCCGTCACTGAAGCTTTCTTT. Translating gives CASSMEQASVTEAFF.

This clone was found a few times. The chain recombines TRBV10-3 with TRBJ2-7, with a weak D call TRBD1 (7 bases). Germline CDR1 and CDR2: ENHRY and SYGVKD. Trimming pared 4 bases from V and 6 bases from J, leaving 13 bases between. The CDR3 extends over 13 amino acids. CDR3 DNA: TGTGCCATCAGTGGCGGGACAGTTTTCGAGCAGTACTTC. Residues: CAISGGTVFEQYF.

This clone has a handful of counts. V is TRBV7-9 and J is TRBJ2-7, with D possibly TRBD2 on 6 matching bases. The CDR3 spans 13 residues. Germline values: CDR1 SEHNR, CDR2 FQNEAQ (reference sequence). V lost 5 bases, J lost 6 bases, and 14 bases lay in between. The DNA of the CDR3 is TGTGCCAGCAGCGTAACGCGGGACGGCGAGCAGTACTTC. Encoded protein: CASSVTRDGEQYF.

This clone was seen a few times. The chain employs TRBV28 and TRBJ2-4; possibly TRBD1 for D (6 bases). Germline CDR1 and CDR2: MDHEN and SYDVKM. The CDR3 spans 14 residues. Between the trimmed V and J ends, which lost 2 bases and 1 base, there was a span of 6 bases. The DNA of the CDR3 is TGTGCCAGCAGTTTACAGGGGGCCAAAAACATTCAGTACTTC. Encoded protein: CASSLQGAKNIQYF.

V and J are TRBV7-9 and TRBJ2-4; 9 positions match TRBD1. CDR3 length: 14 residues. Losses at the gene ends were 7 bases for V and 7 bases for J; bases not matched to a gene: 8. In germline, CDR1 is SEHNR, CDR2 FQNEAQ (reference sequence). CDR3: CASTRGDRVNIQYF. CDR3 nucleotide sequence: TGTGCCAGCACCCGAGGGGACAGGGTGAACATTCAGTACTTC. Combining the CDR3 with reference TRBV7-9 and TRBJ2-4 gives the whole variable domain DTGVSQNPRHKITKRGQNVTFRCDPISEHNRLYWYRQTLGQGPEFLTYFQNEAQLEKSRLLSDRFSAERPKGSFSTLEIQRTEQGDSAMYLCASTRGDRVNIQYFGAGTRLSVL.

This chain's CDR3 is CASSVDIPGNEQFF. The CDR3 nucleotides read TGTGCCAGCAGCGTAGACATCCCAGGCAATGAGCAGTTCTTC. The chain combines TRBV9 with TRBJ2-1; D remains unclear. CDR3 size: 14 residues. In germline, CDR1 is SGDLS, CDR2 YYNGEE. The germline V and J ends were trimmed by 0 bases and 6 bases, with 10 bases remaining between them.

This clone was recorded a few times. The CDR3 DNA sequence: TGTGCCATCAGTCAAAAAGAGACCCAGTACTTC. This translates into CAISQKETQYF. The genes are TRBV10-3 and TRBJ2-5, with no clear D. V lost 5 bases and J 3 bases, leaving 4 bases between the germline ends. This CDR3 is built from 11 residues. Germline V gene data show CDR1 as ENHRY and CDR2 as SYGVKD.

To note about this clone: Additional DNA sequences in this sample encode the identical CDR3. CDR3 nucleotides: TGTGCCAGCAGTGCAGGGAATCAGCCCCAGCATTTT. Translating it yields CASSAGNQPQHF. This sequence joins TRBV2 and TRBJ1-5; possibly TRBD1 for D (5 bases). Germline V gives CDR1 SNHLY, CDR2 FYNNEI. This CDR3 has 12 residues. V was shortened by 4 bases and J by 4 bases, with 5 bases between the two germline ends.

CDR3 coding DNA: TGTGCCAGCAGCCATCCAACGAAGCAGGACCCACCAGAGGGTGTTAACCTAAACTATGGCTACACCTTC. It translates to CASSHPTKQDPPEGVNLNYGYTF. The gene calls are TRBV14 and TRBJ1-2; no clear D. Germline CDR1 SGHDN, CDR2 FVKESK. This CDR3 comprises 23 residues. The V gene lost 3 bases and the J gene lost 2 bases, with 37 bases spanning the gap.

The gene calls are TRBV7-2 and TRBJ2-5; D could derive from TRBD1 or TRBD2 (6 bases each). The CDR3 totals 15 residues. Trimming pared 8 bases from V and 5 bases from J, leaving 21 bases between. CDR1 and CDR2 (germline): SGHTA, FQGNSA. The CDR3 bases are TGTGCCAGCCAGAAACAGGGACTTGTAGGGGAGACCCAGTACTTC. This sequence encodes CASQKQGLVGETQYF.

The table lists this clone with a few counts. V gene TRBV28 combines with J gene TRBJ2-1; D remains unclear. This CDR3 comprises 14 residues. Germline CDR1 is MDHEN and CDR2 is SYDVKM. Trimming cost V 2 bases and J 4 bases, with 9 bases left between them. The CDR3 bases are TGTGCCAGCAGTTTACCACATGGTTACAATGAGCAGTTCTTC. Translated: CASSLPHGYNEQFF.

This clone turned up a few times. V usage is TRBV7-8 and J usage is TRBJ1-1; D possibly corresponds to TRBD1 (5 bases). The V gene's germline CDR1 is SGHVS and CDR2 FQNEAQ. V lost 5 bases to trimming and J lost 4 bases, with 14 bases between them. This CDR3 region has 14 residues. The CDR3 nucleotides read TGTGCCAGCAGCCTAGGGTCCAGGGCCACTGAAGCTTTCTTT. Amino acids: CASSLGSRATEAFF.

The sample holds a few counts of this clone. J is TRBJ2-3 and V is TRBV7-2; TRBD2 matches at 9 bases. V gave up 5 bases and J gave up 0 bases; unmatched junction bases: 6. Germline-derived CDR1 and CDR2 are SGHTA and FQGNSA. This CDR3 has 16 amino acids. The CDR3, as DNA: TGTGCCAGCAGCGTCCGACTAGCGGCTAGCACAGATACGCAGTATTTT. Translating gives CASSVRLAASTDTQYF.

The V gene is TRBV4-3, the J gene TRBJ1-1; TRBD1 is a possible D gene (5 bases). CDR3 size: 16 residues. CDR1 LGHNA and CDR2 YSLEER come from the germline V gene. Trimming shortened V by 5 bases and J by 4 bases, and 20 bases separated the two germline ends. The CDR3 DNA is TGCGCCAGCAGCGCAGGGACGAGTCTTGCGGTCACTGAAGCTTTCTTT. Amino acid sequence: CASSAGTSLAVTEAFF.

This chain uses TRBV5-1 with TRBJ2-3, with D perhaps TRBD2 (7 bases). The V end lost 3 bases, the J end lost 3 bases, and 20 bases lay between the germline ends. The CDR3 covers 17 residues. CDR1 and CDR2 (germline): SGHRS, YFSETQ. The CDR3 DNA is TGCGCCAGCAGCTCCAAGTATCAGGGGCGGGAGACAGATACGCAGTATTTT. Its translation: CASSSKYQGRETDTQYF. The complete variable domain, with remaining parts taken from reference TRBV5-1 and TRBJ2-3, reads KAGVTQTPRYLIKTRGQQVTLSCSPISGHRSVSWYQQTPGQGLQFLFEYFSETQRNKGNFPGRFSGRQFSNSRSEMNVSTLELGDSALYLCASSSKYQGRETDTQYFGPGTRLTVL.